This T cell receptor beta chain was documented in a study of a mutant IDH1 vaccine in newly diagnosed glioma. Background on the study: Patients were pretreated with radiotherapy, temozolomide, or both, mostly both.

Produced via immunoSEQ multiplex PCR; TCRdb's table is partial and in-frame only. This sample has over 45,000 clones, with around 80% found just once. Sample time point: week 5, during vaccination. The study gave 300 ug of mutant IDH1 20-mer peptide per vaccine dose, with topical imiquimod. New astrocytomas of WHO grade 3 or 4 that were IDH1-mutant and ATRX-lost were found in the donors. Remarks on this clone: What it binds is not known.

This CDR3 spans 15 amino acids. Germline assignment: CDR1 SGHVS and CDR2 FNYEAQ. V lost 1 base and J lost 9; bases outside the gene matches: 3. The receptor was isolated from a woman in her 50s with glioma. This specimen consisted of PBMCs, obtained from a glioma patient whose treatment included an IDH1 peptide vaccine. This chain connects TRBV7-6 to TRBJ1-6, with 10 bases identical to TRBD1. The CDR3 nucleotides read TGTGCCAGCAGCTTAGGGCGACAGGGGGCTTCACCCCTCCACTTT. Amino acid sequence: CASSLGRQGASPLHF.